These 23 T cell receptor beta chains share one sample of origin, sequenced in a study of blood T cell repertoires in COVID-19. The method was immunoSEQ multiplex PCR; TCRdb's version includes in-frame clones alone and lacks a portion of them. The table lists 250,000 to 350,000 clones, about 90% of them singletons. The sample taken for sequencing was peripheral blood. These receptor sequences come from a woman between 50 and 59 years old who had recovered from COVID-19.

The rearrangement joins TRBV5-6 to TRBJ2-5; TRBD2 might be the D (6 bases). Germline V gene sequence: CDR1 SGHDT, CDR2 YYEEEE. Trimming left V 6 bases short and J 2 bases short, with 14 bases between. This CDR3 is built from 14 residues. The CDR3 spells CASTRTGVQETQYF. The DNA of the CDR3 is TGTGCCAGCACCCGAACGGGAGTGCAAGAGACCCAGTACTTC.

The gene calls are TRBV7-9 and TRBJ1-4; 8 bases are shared with TRBD1. The CDR3 sequence is 15 residues long. Germline V gene sequence: CDR1 SEHNR, CDR2 FQNEAQ (reference sequence). V gave up 3 bases and J gave up 7 bases; unmatched junction bases: 7. In DNA, the CDR3 is TGTGCCAGCAGCTTGGACGACAGGGGAGGTGAAAAACTGTTTTTT. This codes for CASSLDDRGGEKLFF.

The gene calls are TRBV30 and TRBJ1-1; 8 bases are a match to TRBD1. The length of the CDR3 is 13 residues. With V trimmed by 3 bases and J by 6 bases, 6 bases remained unmatched. Per germline, CDR1 GTSNPN and CDR2 SVGIG (reference sequence). CDR3 nucleotides: TGTGCCTGGAGGGATGACAGGGGAGCTGAAGCTTTCTTT. Translation gives CAWRDDRGAEAFF.

The chain combines TRBV5-5 with TRBJ1-6; TRBD1 might be the D (5 bases). The CDR3 is made up of 14 amino acids. CDR1 and CDR2 from the germline V gene are SGHKS and YYEKEE (reference sequence). V lost 2 bases and J lost 6, with 9 bases in between. The CDR3 bases are TGTGCCAGCAGCTTACAGGCCCTTAATTCACCCCTCCACTTT. Protein sequence: CASSLQALNSPLHF.

The J gene is TRBJ1-5, the V gene TRBV7-9; 9 bases fit TRBD1. The CDR3 runs 15 residues. Trimming at V came to 5 bases and at J to 2 bases, leaving 4 bases not matched to a gene. CDR1 is SEHNR, CDR2 FQNEAQ, per germline (reference sequence). CDR3 sequence: CASSTGQGRNQPQHF. The DNA of the CDR3 is TGTGCCAGCAGCACCGGACAGGGGCGCAATCAGCCCCAGCATTTT. Together with reference TRBV7-9 and TRBJ1-5, the CDR3 gives the full variable domain: DTGVSQNPRHKITKRGQNVTFRCDPISEHNRLYWYRQTLGQGPEFLTYFQNEAQLEKSRLLSDRFSAERPKGSFSTLEIQRTEQGDSAMYLCASSTGQGRNQPQHFGDGTRLSIL.

The chain is built from TRBV5-1 and TRBJ1-1; D gene uncertain. Deletions cut 0 bases from V and 7 bases from J, with 10 bases between. Germline V gene lookup returns CDR1 SGHRS and CDR2 YFSETQ. This CDR3 spans 13 amino acids. The CDR3 here is CASSLAEGGEAFF. CDR3 coding DNA: TGCGCCAGCAGCTTGGCTGAGGGCGGTGAAGCTTTCTTT.

This chain joins TRBV28 and TRBJ1-1; D not resolved. The CDR3 is 11 amino acids. The V gene lost 5 bases and the J gene lost 9 bases, with 10 bases spanning the gap. In germline, CDR1 is MDHEN, CDR2 SYDVKM. For the CDR3, the DNA is TGTGCCAGCAGTCTGGCGGGGAAAGCTTTCTTT. Translated: CASSLAGKAFF.

This rearrangement joins TRBV28 to TRBJ2-7, with 10 bases lining up with TRBD1. Losses at the gene ends were 5 bases for V and 12 bases for J; bases not matched to a gene: 4. Germline V gene sequence: CDR1 MDHEN, CDR2 SYDVKM. The CDR3 loop spans 11 amino acids. CDR3 in DNA: TGTGCCAGCAGTCTAAGGGACAGGGGGTACTTC. Its translation is CASSLRDRGYF.

Only one count was recorded for this clone. CDR3 bases: TGTGCCAGCAGCCTGGGAGGGACAGGGGAGGCAGATACGCAGTATTTT. This gives the protein CASSLGGTGEADTQYF. The rearrangement uses TRBV5-8 and TRBJ2-3; TRBD1 matches at 10 bases. Germline values: CDR1 SGHTS, CDR2 YDEGEE. The CDR3 consists of 16 residues. With V trimmed by 4 bases and J by 4 bases, 9 bases remained unmatched.

A single count supports this clone. The V gene is TRBV9, the J gene TRBJ1-6; no reliable D call. V lost 4 bases and J 4 bases, leaving 9 bases between the germline ends. The CDR3 loop spans 14 amino acids. Germline values: CDR1 SGDLS, CDR2 YYNGEE. This chain's CDR3 is CASSTEIYNSPLHF. CDR3 nucleotide sequence: TGTGCCAGCAGCACTGAGATATATAATTCACCCCTCCACTTT.

The chain combines TRBV4-2 with TRBJ1-5; D unclear. This CDR3 region has 13 residues. V shed 0 bases and J shed 5 bases, with 5 bases lying between them. Germline CDR1 LGHNA, CDR2 YNFKEQ. The CDR3 is CASSQESDQPQHF. Written as DNA, the CDR3 is TGTGCCAGCAGCCAAGAGAGCGATCAGCCCCAGCATTTT.

The genes are TRBV5-1 and TRBJ2-1, with D possibly matching TRBD1 (7 bases). The CDR3 covers 16 residues. The V end lost 1 base, the J end lost 6 bases, and 17 bases lay between the germline ends. The germline V gene has CDR1 SGHRS and CDR2 YFSETQ. CDR3 nucleotide sequence: TGCGCCAGCAGCTTGCTCCCAGGGGGGATCGTCAATGAGCAGTTCTTC. It encodes CASSLLPGGIVNEQFF.

Comment on this clone: Other nucleotide sequences from this sample produce the same CDR3. The CDR3 DNA reads as TGCGCCAGCAGCTTACAGGGGAGCTCCTATAATTCACCCCTCCACTTT. It is translated as CASSLQGSSYNSPLHF. V and J are TRBV5-1 and TRBJ1-6, with TRBD1 matching 7 bases. V lost 2 bases and J lost 0; bases outside the gene matches: 2. The CDR3 sequence is 16 residues long. Germline assignment: CDR1 SGHRS and CDR2 YFSETQ.

The J gene is TRBJ2-1, the V gene TRBV28; TRBD2 matches at 10 bases. This CDR3 comprises 17 residues. V gave up 1 base and J gave up 6 bases; unmatched junction bases: 9. Germline values: CDR1 MDHEN, CDR2 SYDVKM. The CDR3, as DNA: TGTGCCAGCAGTTTATTGGAGCGGGAGGGCCTGGGCAATGAGCAGTTCTTC. Protein sequence: CASSLLEREGLGNEQFF.

The chain couples TRBV5-1 to TRBJ2-6, with a tentative D call TRBD1 (5 bases). There are 14 residues in the CDR3. Germline V CDR1 and CDR2: SGHRS, YFSETQ. Trimming removed 4 bases at V and 0 bases at J, with 5 bases between. The CDR3 sequence is CASSDSSGANVLTF. The CDR3, as DNA: TGCGCCAGCAGCGACAGCTCTGGGGCCAACGTCCTGACTTTC. Full variable domain (rest looked up from reference TRBV5-1 and TRBJ2-6): KAGVTQTPRYLIKTRGQQVTLSCSPISGHRSVSWYQQTPGQGLQFLFEYFSETQRNKGNFPGRFSGRQFSNSRSEMNVSTLELGDSALYLCASSDSSGANVLTFGAGSRLTVL.

This chain links TRBV4-1 with TRBJ1-2; D ambiguous. The germline V gene encodes CDR1 MGHRA and CDR2 YSYEKL. The V gene lost 3 bases and the J gene lost 3 bases, with 17 bases spanning the gap. CDR3 length: 16 residues. DNA of the CDR3: TGCGCCAGCAGCCAGCTAGGAAGGAAGACTTACTATGGCTACACCTTC. This translates into CASSQLGRKTYYGYTF.

This chain uses TRBV7-9 with TRBJ2-1; a possible D gene is TRBD2 (5 bases). V lost 5 bases, J lost 10 bases, and 24 bases lay in between. Germline CDR1 is SEHNR and CDR2 is FQNEAQ (reference sequence). This CDR3 region has 16 residues. The CDR3 nucleotides are TGTGCCAGCAGCCCCCGAGGAGGACGAACTACGGTGGAGCAGTTCTTC. It yields the protein CASSPRGGRTTVEQFF.

This chain connects TRBV19 to TRBJ1-1; D uncertain. The CDR3 has 13 residues. CDR1 is LNHDA and CDR2 is SQIVND in the germline V gene (reference sequence). V lost 3 bases and J lost 1, with 6 bases in between. CDR3 loop: CASSIKRNTEAFF. The CDR3 nucleotides read TGTGCCAGTAGTATTAAGAGGAACACTGAAGCTTTCTTT. Complete variable domain (other parts from reference TRBV19 and TRBJ1-1): DGGITQSPKYLFRKEGQNVTLSCEQNLNHDAMYWYRQDPGQGLRLIYYSQIVNDFQKGDIAEGYSVSREKKESFPLTVTSAQKNPTAFYLCASSIKRNTEAFFGQGTRLTVV.

The V gene is TRBV14, the J gene TRBJ2-1; D is uncertain. Trimming pared 1 base from V and 4 bases from J, leaving 14 bases between. The germline gives CDR1 SGHDN, CDR2 FVKESK. This CDR3 comprises 16 residues. This CDR3 is CASSQGRLPTYNEQFF. CDR3 DNA: TGTGCCAGCAGCCAAGGTCGGTTACCGACTTACAATGAGCAGTTCTTC.

The J gene is TRBJ1-4, the V gene TRBV30; tentative D call: TRBD1 (5 bases). V gave up 2 bases and J gave up 0 bases, with 10 bases separating them. The CDR3 is made up of 15 amino acids. The germline V gene encodes CDR1 GTSNPN and CDR2 SVGIG (reference sequence). The CDR3 is CAWSTTDTTNEKLFF. The DNA for the CDR3 is TGTGCCTGGAGTACGACAGACACAACTAATGAAAAACTGTTTTTT.

The chain carries TRBV11-3 and TRBJ2-3; D unclear. Per germline, CDR1 SGHNT and CDR2 YENEEA. Trimming stripped 5 bases from V and 0 bases from J, with 3 bases between. The length of the CDR3 is 12 residues. In DNA form, the CDR3 reads TGTGCCAGCAGCCAAAGCACAGATACGCAGTATTTT. Its protein is CASSQSTDTQYF.

This clone was detected once. The chain has TRBV5-5 and TRBJ1-4; TRBD1 agrees at 11 bases. Trimming at V came to 4 bases and at J to 6 bases, leaving 8 bases not matched to a gene. Germline CDR1 is SGHKS and CDR2 is YYEKEE (reference sequence). The CDR3 has 16 residues. CDR3 DNA sequence: TGTGCCAGCAGCCCGGGACAGGGGGACATGTATGAAAAACTGTTTTTT. It yields the protein CASSPGQGDMYEKLFF.

The gene calls are TRBV5-1 and TRBJ2-3; 10 positions match TRBD2. The V segment lost 0 bases and the J segment 0 bases; nucleotides outside the gene matches: 7. Germline CDR1 reads SGHRS; CDR2 reads YFSETQ. The CDR3 is 18 amino acids. The CDR3 region has the DNA TGCGCCAGCAGCTTGGGAGCGGGGGGGCCGTTAAGCACAGATACGCAGTATTTT. Translation gives CASSLGAGGPLSTDTQYF.